This T cell receptor (beta chain) was retrieved from a study of T cell responses to AZD1222 COVID-19 vaccine. Study observations and caveats: Donors were mostly white British, more females; clonal diversity possibly underestimated. Repertoire sampling occurred only after the peak T cell response. The CD4 TCRs associated with vaccination extended across spike and predominated at 160-218 and 743-854.

The data were produced by immunoSEQ multiplex PCR, yet TCRdb's version contains in-frame clones alone and is incomplete. The profile shows approximately 170,000 clones, around 88% of them singletons. On this clone: Its antigen is currently unknown.

The CDR3 has 12 amino acids. Trimming stripped 2 bases from V and 10 bases from J, with 12 bases between. In germline, CDR1 is GTSNPN, CDR2 SVGIG (reference sequence). The specimen comprised peripheral blood, sampled 28 days after the second AZD1222 dose. This TCR was sampled from an adult who received the AZD1222 COVID-19 vaccine. The V and J genes are TRBV30 and TRBJ2-1; D is unclear. This CDR3 is CAWSSRRWEQFF. The CDR3 DNA follows: TGTGCCTGGAGTTCGAGGCGTTGGGAGCAGTTCTTC.